This TCR beta chain was observed in a study of cytomegalovirus exposure and HLA in healthy donors (dated by TCRdb to about 2017). With regard to the full study: An earlier analysis of roughly 500 of the donors reported 250 to 300 Gb of sequence data and approximately 110 million unique TCR beta sequences from about 180 million T cells. An early release that covered approximately 600 HLA-typed donors contained around 300 gigabases of sequencing data and 85 million to 100 million unique TCR sequences. Of the 300 to 500 genotyped donors, approximately 81% were placed in the genetic ancestry cluster associated with self-reported Caucasian donors. The study aimed to test whether cataloging public T cell receptors could reveal signatures of past pathogen exposure. The study used immunosequencing to profile the T cell repertoires of approximately 640 subjects and linked those repertoires to cytomegalovirus serostatus. Besides the first cohort of approximately 710 subjects, a separate validation cohort made up of 90 to 150 different subjects was used. To predict cytomegalovirus infection status, the study combined high-throughput TCR immunosequencing, statistical association of individual TCRs with disease status, and machine learning. A later analysis re-analyzed previously published TCR beta repertoires from several hundred donors and added high-resolution HLA genotyping to study TCR occurrence patterns. The later analysis used no new phenotypic data to find candidate immune exposures, relying instead on TCR beta sequences and their occurrence across donors. In an earlier analysis of 500 to 650 of the donors, high-throughput TCR beta sequencing was used to judge whether each TCR beta V gene segment behaved as functional or pseudogenic. Donor age, sex, ethnicity and CMV serostatus were collected together with the repertoire data. A later genetic analysis took genome-wide SNP genotypes for about 65% of the 666 donors and used that subset as a discovery cohort. Every discovery cohort repertoire had been produced on one sequencing platform. HLA typing covered class I and class II loci at four-digit resolution. The number of donors typed differed by locus, with about 629-630 for A, B, C, DRB1 and DQB1, 522 for DQA1, approximately 580 for DPA1, and under 490 for DPB1. Roughly 5 DR-DQ haplotypes were handled as single units for association and clustering, since linkage in the cohort was strong. Among about 390 genotyped donors of the cohort, an average of about 240,000 unique TCR beta nucleotide sequences were sequenced per donor, around 20% of them non-productive. Results and caveats for the whole study, not just this receptor: According to a later analysis, TCR association rates differed among HLA loci, with DRB1 alleles showing the most associated TCRs and HLA-C alleles showing the fewest. A later analysis associated 15,000 or so TCR beta sequences with specific HLA alleles at a false discovery rate of 0.05. Linkage disequilibrium might explain the correlated functional status among segregating V segments, but an unknown experimental factor could not be excluded. In a later analysis, HLA-associated TCR beta chains were found to be more clonally expanded and to have lower generation probabilities than equally common non-associated chains. A cluster of highly shared sequence variants was judged likely to represent a technical artifact of the sequencing pipeline. A further reported finding was that TCR beta sequences accurately predicted the HLA-A and HLA-B alleles for most subjects in the first cohort. Sequencing depth was assumed to be roughly uniform across donors in the presence/absence analyses, though that assumption may not hold. The study gave a list of under 200 TCR beta chains associated with cytomegalovirus. Some IMGT-functional V segments, including TRBV6-2 and TRBV6-3, could not be distinguished by the 87-base-pair reads and were therefore excluded. Assigning TCR associations to individual alleles was difficult when HLA alleles, especially DR and DQ, strongly co-occurred. This cohort had only TCR beta chains sequenced, and the lack of alpha or paired-chain data limited which features could be detected. A later analysis reported that several top co-occurrence clusters appeared linked to parvovirus B19, influenza, CMV and Epstein-Barr virus. In a later genetic analysis, a missense DCLRE1C variant was associated with V-gene and J-gene trimming of TCR beta chains, and the association was replicated in an independent cohort. A few of the identified cytomegalovirus-associated TCR beta chains were confirmed in vitro to be specific for cytomegalovirus antigens. While some public TCRs were present in many individuals, most TCR sequences turned up only very rarely across donors. Because HLA typing was unavailable for some donors at each locus, only the typed subset was used in association tests. Broadly in line with IMGT annotations, most TCR beta V segments showed up in productive rearrangements about 87% or about 30% of the time in an earlier analysis of several hundred of the donors. According to a later genetic analysis, donors in an Asian-associated ancestry cluster had fewer N-insertions in productive TCRs than the roughly 660-donor mean. The classifier was reported to diagnose cytomegalovirus status with high specificity and sensitivity in both the original cohort and the validation cohort. Most CMV-associated TCR beta chains appeared to be HLA-restricted in a later analysis, and the HLA associations seemed to be driven largely by CMV exposure. CMV serostatus was the only immune exposure information available for the cohort. Some 16 rarely observed V segments, including chromosome 9 orphons, were excluded from the earlier analysis of 550 to 700 of the donors because counts were too low. The authors suggested that the approach could potentially be extended to other disease states and immunological phenotypes.

The CDR3 sequence holds 19 residues, the cysteine and phenylalanine included. The entry retains the CDR3 DNA only, 57 bases that are in frame from base 1. Looking up the germline V gene (reference sequence) yields CDR1 LNHDA and CDR2 SQIVND. The germline V and J ends show losses of 0 bases and 7 bases respectively, and no gene match explains 20 bases of the junction. The library relied on the immunoSEQ multiplex PCR assay. The multiplex PCR relied on a mix of 60 forward primers for TCR Vbeta segments and 13 reverse primers for TCR Jbeta segments. A multiplex PCR assay on genomic DNA amplified the CDR3 region of rearranged TCR beta genes. The Illumina HiSeq System was used to sequence the amplified TCR beta libraries as 87-base-pair reads. As for how the authors treated the data: In a later analysis, tens of millions of unique TCR beta chains were counted across the 500 to 850 repertoires, and roughly 9.9 million of these chains were shared by at least two donors. Raw reads were error-corrected and collapsed into unique sequences by a nearest-neighbor algorithm in which closely related sequences were merged to remove PCR and sequencing errors. CDR3 sequences were aligned to IMGT reference sequences to assign V, D and J gene segments. For a sequence to be retained, a match of at least six nucleotides was required to both a V gene segment and a J gene segment. A rearrangement counted as productive if the CDR3 had no stop codons and remained in frame with V and J, and every other rearrangement counted as non-productive. CDR3 was defined according to IMGT convention as the region running from the second conserved V-encoded cysteine to the conserved J-encoded phenylalanine. The earlier analysis of about 590 of the donors excluded sequences that lacked an unambiguous match to a single V gene segment. In an earlier analysis of more than 500 of the donors, a V segment was called functional when productive rearrangements were above 56.7%, and segregating when the standard deviation between donors exceeded 5%. A statistical classification framework was built to diagnose cytomegalovirus status from the catalog of TCR beta chain sequences. In a later analysis, V and J genes were assigned by comparing TCR nucleotide sequences against IMGT/GENE-DB human TR gene sequences. The TCRdist pipeline was used in a later analysis to assign CDR3 sequences and most-parsimonious VDJ recombination scenarios. In a later analysis, each TCR beta chain was defined by its CDR3 amino acid sequence together with its V-gene family, and reads lacking a unique V-gene family were excluded. To address suspected cross-contamination and a sequencing artifact, a later analysis removed around 600 highly shared, low-generation-probability nucleotide sequences. In a later analysis, a clonal expansion index for each public chain was calculated from normalized within-repertoire ranks of inferred template counts. A later analysis computed generation probabilities with a VDJ recombination model fitted to out-of-frame rearrangements, and checked the results against IGoR. A later analysis scored TCR-TCR, TCR-HLA and TCR-CMV co-occurrence with hypergeometric tests, applying a repertoire-size bias correction to TCR pairs. To estimate false discovery rates, a later analysis permuted the HLA or CMV assignments 20 times. In a later analysis, co-occurring TCRs were grouped using DBSCAN, and TCRdist sequence similarity was added for clustering within HLA-allele-positive subsets. Repertoires with fewer than 30,000 or more than 120,000 public chains were left out of co-occurrence clustering, as were four to six repertoires with anomalous nucleotide sharing. Entries here come from immuneACCESS through TCRdb and include only in-frame sequences with V and J called. Some clones fail to appear in such tables; in the studies checked, an unresolved V gene covers under half of the shortfall, and the cause of the remainder is unknown. V and J calls and clone size are given by that table; D and trimming were obtained from the DNA. The sample's clone listing holds 95,000 to 150,000 clones. More than 0.8% of the sample is held by the ten biggest clonotypes.

The cohort comprised several hundred healthy bone marrow donors. All cohort members were sampled while nominally healthy, although unrecorded immune exposures were likely present. The donor was CMV seronegative and belonged to the group of 352 seronegative cohort members. Each donor provided a peripheral blood sample, and peripheral blood mononuclear cells were used for TCR beta sequencing. The Qiagen DNeasy Blood Extraction Kit was used to extract genomic DNA from the blood cell samples. Regarding this clone: The antigen this receptor binds is unknown.

This TCR was sampled from a man aged 18 to 30 in good health and CMV-seronegative. The chain is assembled from TRBV19 and TRBJ2-5, and TRBD1 matches 7 of the central bases. Source material: PBMCs. The CDR3 region: CASSIDTIMGQQGGPTQYF. At the DNA level, the sequence is TGTGCCAGTAGTATAGATACGATAATGGGACAGCAGGGTGGTCCGACCCAGTACTTC. Full variable domain (CDR3 extended with the reference TRBV19 and TRBJ2-5 proteins): DGGITQSPKYLFRKEGQNVTLSCEQNLNHDAMYWYRQDPGQGLRLIYYSQIVNDFQKGDIAEGYSVSREKKESFPLTVTSAQKNPTAFYLCASSIDTIMGQQGGPTQYFGPGTRLLVL.